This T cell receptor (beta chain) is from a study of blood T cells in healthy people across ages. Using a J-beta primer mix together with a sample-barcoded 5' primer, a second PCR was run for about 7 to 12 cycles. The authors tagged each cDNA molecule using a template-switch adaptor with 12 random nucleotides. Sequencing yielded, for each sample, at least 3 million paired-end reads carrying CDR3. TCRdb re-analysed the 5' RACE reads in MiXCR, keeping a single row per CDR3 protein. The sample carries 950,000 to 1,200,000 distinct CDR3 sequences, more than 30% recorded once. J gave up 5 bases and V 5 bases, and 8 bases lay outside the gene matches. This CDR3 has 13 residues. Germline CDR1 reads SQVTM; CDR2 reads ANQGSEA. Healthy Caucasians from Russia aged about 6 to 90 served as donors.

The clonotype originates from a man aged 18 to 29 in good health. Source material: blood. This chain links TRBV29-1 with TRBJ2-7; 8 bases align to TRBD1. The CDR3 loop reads CSVLAQGDDEQYF. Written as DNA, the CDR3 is TGCAGCGTTCTAGCACAGGGGGACGACGAGCAGTACTTC.